In its sample, the clone carrying this TCR beta chain was seen a few times. The antigen remains unidentified. The donors were healthy bone marrow donors. The CDR3 covers 14 residues. Germline V gene sequence: CDR1 SEHNR, CDR2 FQNEAQ (reference sequence). Germline trimming cut 5 bases from V and 7 bases from J; bases unmatched to any gene: 10. The sample belongs to a study of cytomegalovirus exposure and HLA in healthy donors. 60 Vbeta and 13 Jbeta primers were used in PCR. Profiled with immunoSEQ multiplex PCR; TCRdb holds only in-frame clones, not every one. Altogether roughly 100,000 clones are present, about 76% being singletons, with the ten largest covering about 7%. Overall study findings and caveats: In a later analysis, a missense DCLRE1C variant was linked to TCR beta V- and J-gene trimming. Altogether, around 160 TCR beta chains were recorded as cytomegalovirus-associated. Some segments of the V type, notably TRBV6-2 and TRBV6-3, were excluded as indistinguishable.

The chain links TRBV7-9 to TRBJ1-2, with TRBD1 matching over 7 bases. Input material: PBMCs. The sequence derives from a man between 35 and 55 years old in good health and CMV-seropositive. The CDR3 region has the DNA TGTGCCAGCAGCCCGAAAGGGACAGATGCTGGCTACACCTTC. This translates into CASSPKGTDAGYTF.